These 11 T cell receptor beta chains came from one sample sequenced in a study of blood T cell repertoires in COVID-19. The repertoire was sequenced with immunoSEQ multiplex PCR; TCRdb's copy has only in-frame clones and lacks some. There are 250,000 to 350,000 clones in the sample; about nine tenths occur only once, and 2% to 3% lies in the top ten. Sequenced sample: peripheral blood. Every receptor here comes from a man aged 18-30 years with active or convalescent COVID-19.

The chain employs TRBV15 and TRBJ2-1, with D possibly being TRBD2 (5 bases). Germline V gene sequence: CDR1 LNHNV, CDR2 YYDKDF (reference sequence). The CDR3 has 16 residues. V shed 0 bases and J shed 1 base, with 10 bases lying between them. The CDR3, as DNA: TGTGCCACCAGCAGAGATATAGCGCAATCCTACAATGAGCAGTTCTTC. As protein: CATSRDIAQSYNEQFF.

This chain connects TRBV29-1 to TRBJ2-7, with D uncertain. The germline CDR1 and CDR2 sequences are SQVTM and ANQGSEA. This CDR3 spans 11 amino acids. With 4 bases removed from V and 5 bases from J, the gap between germline ends came to 9 bases. The CDR3 coding sequence is TGCAGCGTTGTGCGAGTGAACGAGCAGTACTTC. Translated: CSVVRVNEQYF.

This clone was found once. The genes are TRBV28 and TRBJ2-7; possible D gene TRBD1, 6 bases. This CDR3 is 15 amino acids long. Germline CDR1 is MDHEN and CDR2 is SYDVKM. V was shortened by 2 bases and J by 1 base, with 12 bases between the two germline ends. CDR3 protein: CASSLLGAGSYEQYF. The CDR3 nucleotides read TGTGCCAGCAGTTTACTGGGGGCAGGATCCTACGAGCAGTACTTC.

The chain is built from TRBV27 and TRBJ2-2; 12 bases fit TRBD2. V shed 0 bases, J shed 6 bases, and the junction held 2 bases outside the gene matches. Germline loops: CDR1 MNHEY, CDR2 SMNVEV (reference sequence). The CDR3 runs to 16 residues. The DNA for the CDR3 is TGTGCCAGCAGTTTATCGACTAGCGGGAGTCCCGGGGAGCTGTTTTTT. This sequence encodes CASSLSTSGSPGELFF.

This chain links TRBV18 with TRBJ1-5; D possibly corresponds to TRBD1 (5 bases). The V end was cut by 3 bases, the J end by 4 bases, with 22 bases between. This CDR3 contains 18 residues. Looked up from germline, CDR1 is KGHSH and CDR2 is LQKENI. DNA for the CDR3: TGTGCCAGCTCACCGCGGGAAAAAGGGGTAGGTGCAAATCAGCCCCAGCATTTT. This encodes CASSPREKGVGANQPQHF.

The gene calls are TRBV7-6 and TRBJ1-6; tentative D call: TRBD1 (6 bases). Germline CDR1 is SGHVS and CDR2 is FNYEAQ. The CDR3 is made up of 15 amino acids. V was shortened by 4 bases and J by 1 base, with 8 bases between the two germline ends. This CDR3 reads CASSSGESYNSPLHF. The CDR3 bases are TGTGCCAGCAGCTCAGGGGAATCCTATAATTCACCCCTCCACTTT.

Worth noting for this clone: A single base separates this from a much larger clone, so it may be a read error. The chain links TRBV7-8 to TRBJ2-7; a possible D gene is TRBD1 (5 bases). Germline CDR1 and CDR2: SGHVS and FQNEAQ. V was clipped by 2 bases and J by 3 bases, with 8 bases between them. The CDR3 consists of 13 residues. CDR3 region: CASSLPGFYEQYF. CDR3 nucleotides: TGTGCCAGCAGCTTACCAGGGTTCTACGAGCAGTACTTC.

The V gene is TRBV28, the J gene TRBJ2-1, with D tentatively TRBD2 (5 bases). Germline V lookup: CDR1 MDHEN, CDR2 SYDVKM. The length of the CDR3 is 14 residues. V was pared by 6 bases and J by 0 bases, with 9 bases between. For the CDR3, the DNA is TGTGCCAGCAGAGGACTGGTCTCCTACAATGAGCAGTTCTTC. This gives the protein CASRGLVSYNEQFF.

This clone was counted once. The CDR3 region is CASSLDSLLRNTEAFF. CDR3 sequence (DNA): TGTGCCAGCAGTCTGGACAGTCTACTAAGGAACACTGAAGCTTTCTTT. The rearrangement uses TRBV2 and TRBJ1-1, with D tentatively TRBD1 (6 bases). This CDR3 has 16 amino acids. Germline CDR1 SNHLY, CDR2 FYNNEI. V was trimmed by 5 bases and J by 1 base, leaving 17 bases between them.

The V gene is TRBV24-1, the J gene TRBJ2-7; 10 positions match TRBD2. CDR1 is KGHDR and CDR2 is SFDVKD in the germline V gene. The CDR3 totals 12 residues. V gave up 9 bases and J gave up 4 bases; unmatched junction bases: 2. The chain's CDR3 is CATSSGSYEQYF. Here the CDR3 DNA reads TGTGCCACCTCTAGCGGGAGTTACGAGCAGTACTTC.

This chain uses TRBV6-5 with TRBJ2-1; TRBD2 matches 10 bases. CDR1 and CDR2 (germline): MNHEY, SVGAGI. CDR3 size: 15 residues. J was trimmed by 4 bases and V by 6 bases; bases with no gene match: 6. The CDR3 here is CASRGQREGYNEQFF. The CDR3 coding sequence is TGTGCCAGCAGAGGTCAGCGGGAGGGTTACAATGAGCAGTTCTTC.